Each of the 30 T cell receptor beta chains below was sequenced from the same sample in a study of CDR3 diversity in severe acne. Each CDR3 protein gets one entry after TCRdb re-called the PCR reads with MiXCR. The table includes roughly 100,000 distinct CDR3 sequences, more than 45% detected once. Sequencing used blood. These receptors came from a male donor with acne.

At least ten counts were recorded for this clonotype. The chain links TRBV6-5 to TRBJ2-5, with 7 bases aligning to TRBD1. There are 14 residues in the CDR3. V dropped 6 bases and J dropped 1; count of bases not matched to a gene: 5. Germline V lookup: CDR1 MNHEY, CDR2 SVGAGI. DNA of the CDR3: TGTGCCAGCAGGGAACAGGGGATCCAAGAGACCCAGTACTTC. This codes for CASREQGIQETQYF.

Within the sample, this clonotype is medium-sized. The gene calls are TRBV20-1 and TRBJ2-3, with no clear D. The CDR3 spans 13 residues. The V end was cut by 0 bases, the J end by 3 bases, with 7 bases between. Germline lookup yields CDR1 DFQATT and CDR2 SNEGSKA (reference sequence). CDR3 nucleotide sequence: TGCAGTGCTAGAGAGGCGTTGACAGATACGCAGTATTTT. Residues: CSAREALTDTQYF.

The J gene is TRBJ2-7, the V gene TRBV10-1; D is tentatively TRBD1 or TRBD2 (5 bases each). This CDR3 contains 15 residues. Germline V gives CDR1 WNHNN, CDR2 SYGVQD (reference sequence). V was cut by 4 bases and J by 1 base, with 14 bases left in between. CDR3 amino acids: CASSGTGTASYEQYF. The CDR3 DNA reads TGCGCCAGCAGTGGGACCGGGACCGCGTCCTACGAGCAGTACTTC.

V is TRBV2 and J is TRBJ2-5; 7 bases agree with TRBD1. Germline V gene data show CDR1 as SNHLY and CDR2 as FYNNEI. The length of the CDR3 is 15 residues. V shed 5 bases and J 2 bases; nucleotides not matched to a gene: 8. The chain's CDR3 is CASSLRDSFQETQYF. In DNA, the CDR3 is TGTGCCAGCAGTCTCCGGGACAGCTTTCAAGAGACCCAGTACTTC.

Turning to this clonotype: Given a much more abundant clone one base away, this may be a read error. The gene calls are TRBV12-3 or TRBV12-4 and TRBJ2-1; D might be TRBD1 or TRBD2, each matching 5 bases. The CDR3 runs 12 residues. V lost 8 bases and J 12 bases, leaving 17 bases between the germline ends. This CDR3 is CASGPGTSGQFF. The CDR3 DNA is TGTGCCAGCGGTCCTGGGACCTCGGGGCAGTTCTTC.

This clonotype appeared a single time. A much larger clone lies one base from this, so it may be a read error. The J gene is TRBJ1-2, the V gene TRBV7-9, with a tentative D call TRBD1 (5 bases). Germline loops: CDR1 SEHNR, CDR2 FQNEAQ (reference sequence). The CDR3 runs to 13 residues. The CDR3 DNA reads as TGTGCCAGCAGCTTCAGGGATGGCTATGGCTACATCTTC. This codes for CASSFRDGYGYIF.

This clonotype was counted at least ten times. The rearrangement uses TRBV20-1 and TRBJ2-1; D call uncertain. The length of the CDR3 is 12 residues. Per the germline V gene, CDR1 is DFQATT and CDR2 is SNEGSKA (reference sequence). V was clipped by 4 bases and J by 4 bases, with 8 bases between them. CDR3 protein: CSAKTYYNEQFF. The CDR3 DNA is TGCAGTGCTAAAACGTATTACAATGAGCAGTTCTTC.

Points on this clonotype: With a much larger clone just one base away, this may be a read error. The V and J genes are TRBV7-2 and TRBJ2-2; TRBD2 is a possible D gene (5 bases). Germline lookup yields CDR1 SGHTA and CDR2 FQGNSA. The length of the CDR3 is 14 residues. Here the CDR3 reads CASSLAWNTGELCF. CDR3 coding DNA: TGTGCCAGCAGCTTAGCCTGGAACACCGGGGAGCTGTGTTTT.

This clonotype has a count of ten or more. The chain joins TRBV5-1 to TRBJ1-3; D unclear. The CDR3 spans 15 residues. V dropped 0 bases and J dropped 2 bases, with 9 bases sitting between them. Germline CDR1 reads SGHRS; CDR2 reads YFSETQ. CDR3: CASSLGLEAGNTIYF. The CDR3 DNA reads TGCGCCAGCAGCTTGGGGTTGGAGGCTGGAAACACCATATATTTT.

Concerning this clonotype itself: Given the absence of the conserved phenylalanine or tryptophan at the CDR3 end, a read error is likely. The limits of the CDR3 on the DNA are not certain, so only TCRdb's listed CDR3 is given. The CDR3 loop reads CASSLRALVT. The chain couples TRBV5-1 to TRBJ1-3. The CDR3 has 10 residues if both end residues are counted. CDR1 and CDR2 (germline): SGHRS, YFSETQ.

A remark on this clonotype: This CDR3 fails to terminate in the conserved phenylalanine or tryptophan, so it likely reflects a read error. The chain uses TRBV2 and TRBJ2-1; 12 bases line up with TRBD2. Germline CDR1 is SNHLY and CDR2 is FYNNEI. V lost 1 base to trimming and J lost 4 bases; unmatched junction nucleotides: 8. This CDR3 spans 18 amino acids. CDR3 region: CASSEEPGLAGPYNEQFL. CDR3 nucleotides: TGTGCCAGCAGTGAAGAGCCCGGACTAGCGGGGCCGTACAATGAGCAGTTCTTG.

This clonotype was counted only a few times. The CDR3 region has the DNA TGTGCCACCAGGGATGACAGAACCTATGGCTACACCTTC. This codes for CATRDDRTYGYTF. V usage is TRBV24-1 and J usage is TRBJ1-2; D perhaps matches TRBD1 (5 bases). The V end was cut by 7 bases, the J end by 4 bases, with 12 bases between. Looked up from germline, CDR1 is KGHDR and CDR2 is SFDVKD. The CDR3 totals 13 residues.

This clonotype was recorded a few times. The chain is built from TRBV7-9 and TRBJ2-1, with D perhaps TRBD1 or TRBD2 (5 bases each). V gave up 5 bases and J gave up 4 bases, with 18 bases separating them. Germline CDR1 reads SEHNR; CDR2 reads FQNEAQ (reference sequence). The CDR3 loop spans 16 amino acids. As DNA, the CDR3 is TGTGCCAGCAGCCAAGATACGGGACCAAGATACAATGAGCAGTTCTTC. This translates into CASSQDTGPRYNEQFF.

There are many counts of this clonotype. Being one base from a much bigger clone, this may be a read error. The V gene is TRBV6-5, the J gene TRBJ2-7; TRBD2 aligns across 8 bases. This CDR3 region has 14 residues. J gave up 4 bases and V 8 bases, and 10 bases lay outside the gene matches. CDR1 is MNHEY and CDR2 is SVGAGI in the germline V gene. CDR3 amino acids: CASSGGGGNYEQYF. CDR3 DNA: TGTGCCAGCTCCGGGGGGGGGGGGAATTACGAGCAGTACTTC.

Only a few counts were recorded for this clonotype. The rearrangement uses TRBV19 and TRBJ1-6; 12 bases line up with TRBD1. Germline CDR1 is LNHDA and CDR2 is SQIVND (reference sequence). The V segment lost 6 bases and the J segment 14 bases; nucleotides outside the gene matches: 5. The CDR3 length is 13 residues. The CDR3: CASSGTGGLTLHF. The CDR3 DNA sequence: TGTGCCAGTAGCGGGACAGGGGGCCTAACCCTCCACTTT.

This clonotype was recorded many times. J is TRBJ2-6 and V is TRBV7-3; D may be TRBD2 (6 bases). In germline, CDR1 is SGHTA, CDR2 FQGTGA. Trimming stripped 0 bases from V and 0 bases from J, with 6 bases between. The CDR3 has 16 amino acids. The CDR3 region has the DNA TGTGCCAGCAGCTTAACTAGCGGCTCTGGGGCCAACGTCCTGACTTTC. Translation: CASSLTSGSGANVLTF.

This chain joins TRBV4-1 and TRBJ2-7; D gene unclear. Trimming removed 1 base at V and 1 base at J, with 8 bases between. The CDR3 spans 14 residues. Per germline, CDR1 MGHRA and CDR2 YSYEKL. As DNA, the CDR3 is TGCGCCAGCAGCCAAGCCCGTATGTCCTACGAGCAGTACTTC. Translation gives CASSQARMSYEQYF.

This clonotype appeared many times. The chain has TRBV29-1 and TRBJ2-1, with 8 bases matching TRBD1. Germline assignment: CDR1 SQVTM and CDR2 ANQGSEA. The length of the CDR3 is 12 residues. With V trimmed by 7 bases and J by 9 bases, 8 bases remained unmatched. CDR3 nucleotide sequence: TGCAGCGGACAGGGGCCCACTAGTGAGCAGTTCTTC. Its protein is CSGQGPTSEQFF.

On this clonotype itself: Since a much larger clone is just one base distant, this may be a read error. The genes are TRBV6-4 and TRBJ2-2; 7 nucleotides line up with TRBD1. From germline, CDR1 is MRHNA and CDR2 SNTAGT. This CDR3 has 14 residues. The CDR3 region is CASSAGTDTGEPFF. The CDR3 DNA reads as TGTGCCAGCAGCGCCGGGACAGACACCGGGGAGCCGTTTTTT.

Comments on this clonotype: A single base separates this from a much larger clone, so it may be a read error. The chain combines TRBV19 with TRBJ2-2; D is undetermined. The CDR3 spans 15 residues. Per the germline V gene, CDR1 is LNHDA and CDR2 is SQIVND (reference sequence). Trimming pared 3 bases from V and 3 bases from J, leaving 11 bases between. The DNA for the CDR3 is TGTGCCAGTAGTATTTCAGGCGCGGACACCGGGGAGCTGTTTTTT. Protein product: CASSISGADTGELFF. Variable domain in full (rest from reference TRBV19 and TRBJ2-2): DGGITQSPKYLFRKEGQNVTLSCEQNLNHDAMYWYRQDPGQGLRLIYYSQIVNDFQKGDIAEGYSVSREKKESFPLTVTSAQKNPTAFYLCASSISGADTGELFFGEGSRLTVL.

This sequence joins TRBV20-1 and TRBJ2-7; 10 positions agree with TRBD1. Trimming took 7 bases from V and 5 from J; bases not matched to a gene: 14. This CDR3 has 15 residues. Germline lookup yields CDR1 DFQATT and CDR2 SNEGSKA (reference sequence). CDR3 sequence reads: CSGRLGGTGVDEQYF. CDR3 DNA: TGCAGTGGTCGTTTGGGAGGGACAGGGGTCGACGAGCAGTACTTC.

By share, this clonotype ranks as medium-sized. The chain has TRBV12-3 or TRBV12-4 and TRBJ2-7; D is possibly TRBD1 (5 bases). CDR3 length: 14 amino acids. The germline V and J ends were trimmed by 2 bases and 2 bases, with 10 bases remaining between them. The CDR3 protein is CASSLSDSAYEQYF. The CDR3 bases are TGTGCCAGCAGTTTATCCGACAGCGCCTACGAGCAGTACTTC.

The J gene is TRBJ2-7, the V gene TRBV10-2; D ambiguous. The V and J ends lost 7 bases and 3 bases respectively, with 7 bases between them. Per germline, CDR1 WSHSY and CDR2 SAAADI. The CDR3 extends over 11 amino acids. CDR3 protein: CASIGDYEQYF. The CDR3 DNA reads as TGCGCCAGCATCGGAGACTACGAGCAGTACTTC.

As for this clonotype: This may stem from a read error, because a much larger clone lies one nucleotide away. The chain uses TRBV20-1 and TRBJ1-1, with D maybe TRBD1 (6 bases). Germline-derived CDR1 and CDR2 are DFQATT and SNEGSKA (reference sequence). The CDR3 extends over 12 amino acids. CDR3 nucleotide sequence: TGCAGTGCTAGAGAGAGGGACACTGGAGCTTTCTTT. Translation gives CSARERDTGAFF.

CDR3 loop: CSASILRNNEQPQHF. DNA of the CDR3: TGCAGTGCTAGTATTCTCAGGAACAATGAGCAGCCCCAGCATTTT. The chain has TRBV20-1 and TRBJ1-5; D remains unclear. Trimming stripped 3 bases from V and 7 bases from J, with 19 bases between. CDR1 is DFQATT, CDR2 SNEGSKA, per germline (reference sequence). The CDR3 totals 15 residues.

The chain is built from TRBV29-1 and TRBJ1-2; 9 bases match TRBD1. This CDR3 region has 13 residues. The junction had 4 bases not matched to a gene; V was cut back by 3 bases and J by 5 bases. CDR1 is SQVTM and CDR2 is ANQGSEA in the germline V gene. CDR3 DNA sequence: TGCAGCGTTGATGGACAGGGGATTTATGGCTACACCTTC. Its protein product is CSVDGQGIYGYTF.

This clonotype was picked up a small number of times. The V gene is TRBV24-1, the J gene TRBJ1-3; tentative D call: TRBD1 (5 bases). V was trimmed by 4 bases and J by 14 bases, leaving 14 bases between them. This CDR3 comprises 12 residues. Per germline, CDR1 KGHDR and CDR2 SFDVKD. In nucleotides, the CDR3 is TGTGCCACCAGTGACCGGGACGGAGACTTATATTTT. This encodes CATSDRDGDLYF.

This clonotype has just one count. This sequence joins TRBV4-3 and TRBJ2-7, with TRBD1 identical over 11 bases. The J call is uncertain, as TRBJ2-5 better fits the DNA end. The length of the CDR3 is 15 residues. CDR1 and CDR2 from the germline V gene are LGHNA and YSLEER. The CDR3 sequence: CASSYGTGGRETQYF. As DNA, the CDR3 is TGCGCCAGTAGCTACGGGACAGGGGGACGAGAGACCCAGTACTTC.

Points on this clonotype: Just one base apart from a much larger clone, this may be a read error. This chain uses TRBV7-9 with TRBJ1-3, with D perhaps matching TRBD1 (5 bases). CDR3 size: 13 residues. Looked up from germline, CDR1 is SEHNR and CDR2 is FQNEAQ (reference sequence). The CDR3 bases are TGTGCCAGCAGCCCCCAGGGAACGGACACCATGTATTTT. Encoded protein: CASSPQGTDTMYF.

Turning to this clonotype: A read error is possible here, since a much larger clone lies one base away. The V gene is TRBV20-1, the J gene TRBJ2-5, with D uncertain. This CDR3 is 12 amino acids long. CDR1 DFQATT and CDR2 SNEGSKA come from the germline V gene (reference sequence). In nucleotides, the CDR3 is TGCACGTCCAAGGCCTTGGAAGAGACCCAGCACTTC. Protein: CTSKALEETQHF.